This T cell receptor beta chain was profiled in a study of control samples from healthy donors and cancer patients. The repertoire was sequenced with immunoSEQ multiplex PCR; TCRdb's copy has only in-frame clones and lacks some. Of 150,000 to 200,000 clones listed, 92% were seen once; the top ten hold 0.65% to 0.85%. The specimen sequenced was blood. The sequence was obtained from a woman aged 25 to 45 in good health.

The CDR3 protein is CSVREGYTF. CDR3 coding DNA: TGCAGCGTGAGAGAGGGCTACACCTTC. The rearrangement uses TRBV29-1 and TRBJ1-2; no definite D call. CDR1 SQVTM and CDR2 ANQGSEA come from the germline V gene. The ends were cut back, 6 bases at V and 8 bases at J, with 7 bases in the middle. CDR3 length equals 9 residues.